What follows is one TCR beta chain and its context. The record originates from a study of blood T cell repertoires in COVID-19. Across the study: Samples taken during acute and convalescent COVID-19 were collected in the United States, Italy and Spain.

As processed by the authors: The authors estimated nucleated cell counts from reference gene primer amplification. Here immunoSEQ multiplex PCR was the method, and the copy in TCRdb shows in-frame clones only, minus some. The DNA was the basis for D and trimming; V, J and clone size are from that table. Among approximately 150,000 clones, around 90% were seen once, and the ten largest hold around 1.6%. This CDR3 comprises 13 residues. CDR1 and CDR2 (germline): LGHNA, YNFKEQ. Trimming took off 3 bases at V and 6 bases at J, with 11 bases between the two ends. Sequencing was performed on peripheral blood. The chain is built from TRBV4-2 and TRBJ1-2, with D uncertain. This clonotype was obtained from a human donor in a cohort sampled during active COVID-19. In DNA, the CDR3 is TGTGCCAGCAGCCAGGCGCGGGCCCATGGCTACACCTTC. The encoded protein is CASSQARAHGYTF.